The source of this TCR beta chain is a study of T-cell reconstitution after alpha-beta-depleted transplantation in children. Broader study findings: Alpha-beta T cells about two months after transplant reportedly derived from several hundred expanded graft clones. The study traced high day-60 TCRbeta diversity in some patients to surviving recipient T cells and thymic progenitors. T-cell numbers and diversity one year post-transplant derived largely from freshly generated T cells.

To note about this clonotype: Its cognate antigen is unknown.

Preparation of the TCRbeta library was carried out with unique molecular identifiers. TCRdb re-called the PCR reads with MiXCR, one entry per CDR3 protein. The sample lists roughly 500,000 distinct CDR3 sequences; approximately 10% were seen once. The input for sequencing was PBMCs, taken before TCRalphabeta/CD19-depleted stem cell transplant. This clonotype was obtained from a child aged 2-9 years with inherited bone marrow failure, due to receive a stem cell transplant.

The CDR3 here is CASSYSAGTYEQYF. In DNA form, the CDR3 reads TGTGCCAGCAGTTACTCCGCAGGCACCTACGAGCAGTACTTC. The chain couples TRBV6-2 or TRBV6-3 to TRBJ2-7; no firm D call. Germline V CDR1 and CDR2: MNHEY, SVGEGT. V was clipped by 0 bases and J by 2 bases, with 8 bases between them. This CDR3 contains 14 residues.